Listed here are 22 T cell receptor beta chains from one sample, sequenced in a study of T cells after yellow fever vaccination. TCRdb fed the 5' RACE reads into MiXCR, producing one record per CDR3 protein. The sample carries some 120,000 distinct CDR3 sequences, around 7.7% recorded once. Sequencing was performed on CD4+ T cells sorted from PBMCs, taken less than 11 days after the first yellow fever vaccination. The source is a man between 18 and 35 years old who received the YFV17D yellow fever vaccine.

This clonotype was counted ten times or more. This chain connects TRBV4-1 to TRBJ2-5; 9 positions match TRBD1. The germline CDR1 and CDR2 sequences are MGHRA and YSYEKL. The CDR3 has 17 amino acids. After removal of 0 bases from V and 5 bases from J, the junction contained 10 bases not matched to a gene. CDR3 nucleotide sequence: TGCGCCAGCAGCCAAGACCCGGGACAGGGTGGACGGGAGACCCAGTACTTC. Protein product: CASSQDPGQGGRETQYF.

This sequence joins TRBV9 and TRBJ2-1, with D possibly matching TRBD1 (7 bases). Trimming took 0 bases from V and 14 from J, leaving 27 bases between them. The CDR3 loop spans 17 amino acids. Germline V gene sequence: CDR1 SGDLS, CDR2 YYNGEE. The CDR3 nucleotides read TGTGCCAGCAGCGTAGGCGGTATAAGTTTTGGCGGCAGGGGGGAGTTCTTC. Residues: CASSVGGISFGGRGEFF.

This clonotype was counted many times. This rearrangement joins TRBV6-6 to TRBJ1-6, with D unclear. This CDR3 spans 12 amino acids. The V gene's germline CDR1 is MNHNY and CDR2 SVGAGI (reference sequence). With 4 bases removed from V and 9 bases from J, the gap between germline ends came to 7 bases. DNA of the CDR3: TGTGCCAGCAGTTGGGAGAGTTCACCCCTCCACTTT. Translated, it gives CASSWESSPLHF.

In regard to this clonotype: Being one base from a much bigger clone, this may be a read error. This chain connects TRBV5-4 to TRBJ1-2, with D unclear. The length of the CDR3 is 13 residues. Germline V gene data show CDR1 as SGHNT and CDR2 as YYREEE (reference sequence). V lost 0 bases to trimming and J lost 6 bases, with 9 bases between them. This chain's CDR3 is CASSLGMEDGYTF. CDR3 coding DNA: TGTGCCAGCAGCTTGGGCATGGAGGATGGCTACACCTTC.

This clonotype occurred many times. The chain has TRBV12-3 or TRBV12-4 and TRBJ2-7; D may be TRBD1 or TRBD2 (6 bases each). Trimming stripped 1 base from V and 3 bases from J, with 10 bases between. CDR3 length: 14 residues. CDR3 sequence (DNA): TGTGCCAGCAGTTTAGGGGGGGCTCACTACGAGCAGTACTTC. This gives the protein CASSLGGAHYEQYF.

In this sample, this clonotype turned up many times. The V gene is TRBV27, the J gene TRBJ1-1; 9 positions match TRBD1. The CDR3 contains 15 residues. The ends lost 5 bases at V and 6 bases at J; junction bases unmatched: 10. The V gene's germline CDR1 is MNHEY and CDR2 SMNVEV (reference sequence). The CDR3 DNA reads TGTGCCAGCAGTACCCCCGGGACAGGGAGATCTGAAGCTTTCTTT. Translated: CASSTPGTGRSEAFF.

About this clonotype itself: A much more abundant neighbour one base away suggests this may be a read error. J is TRBJ2-3 and V is TRBV20-1; tentative D call: TRBD1 (6 bases). CDR1 and CDR2 from the germline V gene are DFQATT and SNEGSKA (reference sequence). There are 14 residues in the CDR3. The V and J ends lost 6 bases and 4 bases respectively, with 17 bases between them. CDR3 in DNA: TGCAGTGCCCTCGTCGCCAGGGGCGCAGATACGCAGTATTTT. It yields the protein CSALVARGADTQYF.

This clonotype was recorded a few times. The chain links TRBV4-1 to TRBJ1-2, with a tentative D call TRBD1 (6 bases). The CDR3 loop spans 15 amino acids. The germline V gene encodes CDR1 MGHRA and CDR2 YSYEKL. V lost 4 bases and J 8 bases, leaving 20 bases between the germline ends. CDR3 protein: CASSPSYRDFRGYTF. As DNA, the CDR3 is TGCGCCAGCAGCCCGAGTTACAGGGATTTTCGAGGCTACACCTTC.

This clonotype appeared a few times. This chain uses TRBV30 with TRBJ1-6; D is unresolved. The ends were cut back, 2 bases at V and 7 bases at J, with 12 bases in the middle. There are 14 residues in the CDR3. CDR1 and CDR2 from the germline V gene are GTSNPN and SVGIG (reference sequence). For the CDR3, the DNA is TGTGCCTGGAGTCCCGGAATTTCAAATTCACCCCTCCACTTT. Its protein product is CAWSPGISNSPLHF.

Remarks on this clonotype: Just one base apart from a much larger clone, this may be a read error. The chain is built from TRBV7-8 and TRBJ2-1; D not resolved. CDR3 length: 15 residues. Looked up from germline, CDR1 is SGHVS and CDR2 is FQNEAQ. With 1 base removed from V and 3 bases from J, the gap between germline ends came to 10 bases. The CDR3: CASSLGPGLYNEQFF. CDR3 sequence (DNA): TGTGCCAGCAGCTTAGGTCCGGGCCTCTACAATGAGCAGTTCTTC.

This clonotype was seen repeatedly, ten times or more. The chain uses TRBV6-1 and TRBJ2-4; D possibly corresponds to TRBD1 (5 bases). This CDR3 spans 16 amino acids. V was pared by 3 bases and J by 0 bases, with 12 bases between. Germline V CDR1 and CDR2: MNHNS, SASEGT. DNA of the CDR3: TGTGCCAGCAGTGAGACAGATTTTCTAGCCAAAAACATTCAGTACTTC. The encoded protein is CASSETDFLAKNIQYF.

A word on this clonotype: Possible read error: a much larger clone is one base away. The chain carries TRBV19 and TRBJ1-5; tentatively, D is TRBD1 (6 bases). This CDR3 comprises 15 residues. Trimming removed 5 bases from V and 6 bases from J, with 17 bases in between. Germline-derived CDR1 and CDR2 are LNHDA and SQIVND (reference sequence). The CDR3 loop is CASSPRGGRGQPQHF. The DNA of the CDR3 is TGTGCCAGTAGTCCCAGGGGAGGGCGTGGTCAGCCCCAGCATTTT.

Regarding this clonotype: A much larger clone lies a single base off, so this may be a read error. V gene TRBV7-2 combines with J gene TRBJ1-1; TRBD1 aligns across 7 bases. Germline CDR1 reads SGHTA; CDR2 reads FQGNSA. This CDR3 contains 13 residues. Trimming at V came to 6 bases and at J to 5 bases, leaving 6 bases not matched to a gene. The CDR3 bases are TGTGCCAGCAGACAACAGGGGAAAACTGAAGCTTTCTTT. Its translation is CASRQQGKTEAFF.

This clonotype was counted many times. CDR3 in amino acids: CASSADSALGYGYTF. The CDR3 DNA reads as TGTGCCAGCAGTGCAGACAGCGCCTTAGGCTATGGCTACACCTTC. The chain employs TRBV6-1 and TRBJ1-2; weak D call: TRBD1 (5 bases). This CDR3 comprises 15 residues. CDR1 is MNHNS, CDR2 SASEGT, per germline. V lost 4 bases and J lost 4, with 16 bases in between.

CDR3 sequence: CASNGQIQETQYF. In nucleotides, the CDR3 is TGCGCCAGCAATGGACAGATCCAAGAGACCCAGTACTTC. This sequence joins TRBV5-1 and TRBJ2-5; D is perhaps TRBD1 (6 bases). This CDR3 region has 13 residues. Germline CDR1 SGHRS, CDR2 YFSETQ. V lost 6 bases and J lost 1, with 10 bases in between.

Regarding this clonotype: With a much larger clone just one base away, this may be a read error. The V and J genes are TRBV10-3 and TRBJ1-1; no clear D. With 6 bases removed from V and 1 base from J, the gap between germline ends came to 9 bases. The CDR3 sequence is 13 residues long. Germline lookup yields CDR1 ENHRY and CDR2 SYGVKD. CDR3 sequence reads: CAISVSQNTEAFF. In nucleotides, the CDR3 is TGTGCCATCAGCGTCAGCCAGAACACTGAAGCTTTCTTT.

On this clonotype: A read error may explain this, as a much larger clone is one base away. The genes are TRBV7-2 and TRBJ2-7; a weak D match, TRBD2 (6 bases). Germline V gene lookup returns CDR1 SGHTA and CDR2 FQGNSA. This CDR3 has 14 amino acids. The CDR3 loop reads CASSPSASPYAQYF. The CDR3 bases are TGTGCCAGCAGCCCTAGCGCCAGCCCCTACGCGCAGTACTTC.

The V call is TRBV20-1, the J call TRBJ2-2; D gene unclear. Per germline, CDR1 DFQATT and CDR2 SNEGSKA (reference sequence). The CDR3 contains 12 residues. V lost 5 bases and J lost 1, with 5 bases in between. CDR3 protein: CSAHRNTGELFF. Written as DNA, the CDR3 is TGCAGTGCTCACAGGAACACCGGGGAGCTGTTTTTT.

This clonotype has at least ten counts. The chain has TRBV7-9 and TRBJ2-6; D uncertain. CDR1 is SEHNR and CDR2 is FQNEAQ in the germline V gene (reference sequence). The V gene lost 2 bases and the J gene lost 2 bases, with 7 bases spanning the gap. The CDR3 spans 15 residues. This CDR3 reads CASSLLNPGANVLTF. As DNA, the CDR3 is TGTGCCAGCAGCTTACTTAACCCTGGGGCCAACGTCCTGACTTTC. The whole variable domain, filled in from reference TRBV7-9 and TRBJ2-6, reads DTGVSQNPRHKITKRGQNVTFRCDPISEHNRLYWYRQTLGQGPEFLTYFQNEAQLEKSRLLSDRFSAERPKGSFSTLEIQRTEQGDSAMYLCASSLLNPGANVLTFGAGSRLTVL.

V gene TRBV4-2 combines with J gene TRBJ2-7, with D perhaps matching TRBD1 or TRBD2 (5 bases each). The germline V gene has CDR1 LGHNA and CDR2 YNFKEQ. The CDR3 extends over 12 amino acids. Trimming removed 4 bases from V and 3 bases from J, with 7 bases in between. The CDR3 region is CASSRDGYEQYF. The DNA of the CDR3 is TGTGCCAGCAGCCGGGACGGCTACGAGCAGTACTTC.

This clonotype was detected many times. The chain carries TRBV12-3 or TRBV12-4 and TRBJ2-5; TRBD1 matches at 7 bases. CDR3 length: 14 residues. J lost 4 bases, V lost 10 bases, and 12 bases had no gene match. The CDR3 is CATSLTGTRETQYF. The CDR3 DNA reads TGTGCCACCTCGTTGACAGGGACCCGAGAGACCCAGTACTTC.

This clonotype was picked up a small number of times. This chain uses TRBV4-1 with TRBJ2-7; D may be TRBD2 (6 bases). Germline-derived CDR1 and CDR2 are MGHRA and YSYEKL. Trimming took 0 bases from V and 0 from J, leaving 12 bases between them. This CDR3 contains 16 residues. The CDR3 reads CASSQDPGLNSYEQYF. CDR3 bases: TGCGCCAGCAGCCAAGACCCGGGACTTAACTCCTACGAGCAGTACTTC.